The entry that follows covers one T cell receptor (beta chain) sequence. Per donor, 2.5 ml of blood was collected and frozen. Added by template switching were UMIs that each held a 6-nucleotide sample barcode. From its re-call of the 5' RACE reads, TCRdb lists each CDR3 protein once, without DNA. The specimen's table records 300,000 to 400,000 distinct CDR3 sequences. The data stem from a study of monozygotic twins with inflammatory bowel disease. The germline V gene encodes CDR1 DFQATT and CDR2 SNEGSKA (reference sequence). The length of the CDR3 is 13 residues. The sample comprised blood. The source is a human donor with ulcerative colitis or Crohn's disease, or a healthy co-twin of an affected twin (not recorded which). The chain employs TRBV20-1 and TRBJ1-2. The CDR3 sequence: CSARGGLDYGYTF.